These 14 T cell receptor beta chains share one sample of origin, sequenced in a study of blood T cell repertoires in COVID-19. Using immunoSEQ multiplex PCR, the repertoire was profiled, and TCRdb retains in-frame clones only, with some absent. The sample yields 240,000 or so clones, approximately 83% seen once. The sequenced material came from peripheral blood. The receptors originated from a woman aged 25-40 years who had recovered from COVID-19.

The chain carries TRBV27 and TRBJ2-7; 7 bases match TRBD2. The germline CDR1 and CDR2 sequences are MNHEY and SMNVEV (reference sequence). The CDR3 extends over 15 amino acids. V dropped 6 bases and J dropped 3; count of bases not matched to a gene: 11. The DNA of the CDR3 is TGTGCCAGCAGAGAGGCGGGGGACCGCCGCTACGAGCAGTACTTC. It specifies CASREAGDRRYEQYF.

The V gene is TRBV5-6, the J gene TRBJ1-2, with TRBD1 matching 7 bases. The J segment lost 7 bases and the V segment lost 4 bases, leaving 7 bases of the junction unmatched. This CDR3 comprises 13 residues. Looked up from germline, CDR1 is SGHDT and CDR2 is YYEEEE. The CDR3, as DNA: TGTGCCAGCAGCGACGACAGGGAAGGTGGCTACACCTTC. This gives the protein CASSDDREGGYTF.

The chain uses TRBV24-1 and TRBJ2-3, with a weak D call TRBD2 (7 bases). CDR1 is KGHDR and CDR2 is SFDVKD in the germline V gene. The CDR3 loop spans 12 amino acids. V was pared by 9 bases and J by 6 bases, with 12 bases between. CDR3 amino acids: CATLGGGDTQYF. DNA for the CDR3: TGTGCCACCCTTGGGGGGGGCGATACGCAGTATTTT.

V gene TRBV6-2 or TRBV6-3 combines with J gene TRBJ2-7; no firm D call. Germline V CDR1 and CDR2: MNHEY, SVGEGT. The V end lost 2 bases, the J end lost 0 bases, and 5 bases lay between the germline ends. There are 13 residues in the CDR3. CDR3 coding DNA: TGTGCCAGCAGTTACGAACACTCCTACGAGCAGTACTTC. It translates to CASSYEHSYEQYF.

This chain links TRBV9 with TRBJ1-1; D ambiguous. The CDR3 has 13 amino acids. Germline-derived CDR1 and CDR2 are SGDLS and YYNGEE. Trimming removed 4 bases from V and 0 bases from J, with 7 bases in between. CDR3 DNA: TGTGCCAGCAGCCTCCACATGAACACTGAAGCTTTCTTT. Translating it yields CASSLHMNTEAFF.

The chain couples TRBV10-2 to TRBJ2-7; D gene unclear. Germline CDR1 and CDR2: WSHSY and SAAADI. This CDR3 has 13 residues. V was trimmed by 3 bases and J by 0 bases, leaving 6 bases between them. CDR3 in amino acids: CASSDGNSYEQYF. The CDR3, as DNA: TGCGCCAGCAGTGATGGCAACTCCTACGAGCAGTACTTC.

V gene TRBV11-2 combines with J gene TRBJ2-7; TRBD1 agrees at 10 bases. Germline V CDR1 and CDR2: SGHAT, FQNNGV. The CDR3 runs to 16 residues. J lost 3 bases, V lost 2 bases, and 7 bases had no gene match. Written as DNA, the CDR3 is TGTGCCAGCAGCTTAAGACCGGGGACAGGGGTCTACGAGCAGTACTTC. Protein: CASSLRPGTGVYEQYF.

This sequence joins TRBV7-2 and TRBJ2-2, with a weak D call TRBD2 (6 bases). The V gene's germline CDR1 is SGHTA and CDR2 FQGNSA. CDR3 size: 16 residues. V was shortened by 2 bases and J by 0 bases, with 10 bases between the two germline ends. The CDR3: CASSLYSGSNTGELFF. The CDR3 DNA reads TGTGCCAGCAGCTTATATAGCGGTTCGAACACCGGGGAGCTGTTTTTT.

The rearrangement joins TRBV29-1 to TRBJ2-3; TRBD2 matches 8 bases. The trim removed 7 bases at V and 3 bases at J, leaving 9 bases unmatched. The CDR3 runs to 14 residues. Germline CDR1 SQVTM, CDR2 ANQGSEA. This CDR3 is CSARRGGRTDTQYF. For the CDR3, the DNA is TGCAGCGCCCGCCGGGGGGGCCGGACAGATACGCAGTATTTT.

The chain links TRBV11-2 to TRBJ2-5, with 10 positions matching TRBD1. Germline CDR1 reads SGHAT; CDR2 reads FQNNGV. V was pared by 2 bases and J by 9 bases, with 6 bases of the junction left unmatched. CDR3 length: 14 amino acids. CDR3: CASSLTGQGMPQYF. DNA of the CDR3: TGTGCCAGCAGCTTAACGGGACAGGGGATGCCCCAGTACTTC.

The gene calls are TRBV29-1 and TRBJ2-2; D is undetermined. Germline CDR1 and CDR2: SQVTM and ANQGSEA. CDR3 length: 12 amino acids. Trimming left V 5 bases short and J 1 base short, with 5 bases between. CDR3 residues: CSVSWNTGELFF. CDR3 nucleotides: TGCAGCGTTTCTTGGAACACCGGGGAGCTGTTTTTT.

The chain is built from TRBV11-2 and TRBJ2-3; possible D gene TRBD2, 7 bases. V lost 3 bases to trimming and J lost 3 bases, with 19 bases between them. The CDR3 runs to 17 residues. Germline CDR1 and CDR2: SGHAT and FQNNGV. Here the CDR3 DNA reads TGTGCCAGCAGCTTGGCTCTTACGGGGGGCCGGACAGATACGCAGTATTTT. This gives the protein CASSLALTGGRTDTQYF.

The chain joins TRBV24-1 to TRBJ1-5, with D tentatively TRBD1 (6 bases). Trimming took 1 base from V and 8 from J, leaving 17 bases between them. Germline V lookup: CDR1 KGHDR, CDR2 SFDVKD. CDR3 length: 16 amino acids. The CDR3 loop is CATSDFSRTVREPQHF. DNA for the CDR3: TGTGCCACCAGTGATTTCTCTCGGACAGTTCGGGAGCCCCAGCATTTT.

In nucleotides, the CDR3 is TGTGCCAGCAGCCCGGCCGCACCGAGGGGGAACTACGAGCAGTACTTC. Amino acids: CASSPAAPRGNYEQYF. The rearrangement joins TRBV5-4 to TRBJ2-7; maybe TRBD1 (6 bases). V was clipped by 4 bases and J by 3 bases, with 20 bases between them. The CDR3 contains 16 residues. Germline CDR1 SGHNT, CDR2 YYREEE (reference sequence).